Detailed here is one T cell receptor beta chain. The sample is drawn from a study of PD-L1 blockade in urothelial cancer. The V end lost 7 bases, the J end lost 4 bases, and 12 bases lay between the germline ends. The CDR3 extends over 12 amino acids. The germline V gene encodes CDR1 GTSNPN and CDR2 SVGIG (reference sequence). The method was immunoSEQ multiplex PCR; TCRdb's version includes in-frame clones alone and lacks a portion of them. The table shows roughly 39,000 clones, with around 88% occurring only once. The origin of this receptor is a man in his fifties or sixties with urothelial cancer. The V and J genes are TRBV30 and TRBJ2-3, with D tentatively TRBD2 (6 bases). Sample: PBMCs, taken around atezolizumab (anti-PD-L1) treatment. CDR3 sequence (DNA): TGTGCCTCCGCCCCGGGGGCAGATACGCAGTATTTT. It yields the protein CASAPGADTQYF.